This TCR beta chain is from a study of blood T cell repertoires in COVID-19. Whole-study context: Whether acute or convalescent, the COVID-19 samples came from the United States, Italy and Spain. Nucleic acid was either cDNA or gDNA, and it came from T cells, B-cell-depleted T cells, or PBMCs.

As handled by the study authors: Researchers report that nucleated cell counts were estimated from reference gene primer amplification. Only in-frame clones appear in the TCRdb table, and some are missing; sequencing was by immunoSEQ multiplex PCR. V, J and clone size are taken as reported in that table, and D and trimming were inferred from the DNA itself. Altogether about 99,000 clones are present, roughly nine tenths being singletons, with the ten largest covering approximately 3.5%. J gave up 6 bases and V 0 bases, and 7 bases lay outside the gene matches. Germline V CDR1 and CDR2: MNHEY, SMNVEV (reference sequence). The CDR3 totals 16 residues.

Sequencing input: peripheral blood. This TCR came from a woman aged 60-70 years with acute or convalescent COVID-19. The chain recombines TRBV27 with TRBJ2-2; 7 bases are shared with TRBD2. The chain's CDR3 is CASSLSLRAGAGELFF. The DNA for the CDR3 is TGTGCCAGCAGTTTATCGTTGCGCGCGGGAGCCGGGGAGCTGTTTTTT.